Listed below are T cell receptor beta chains from one sample, sequenced in a study of identical twins. TCRdb re-derived calls from the 5' RACE reads in MiXCR, one entry per CDR3 protein. This sample has under 900,000 distinct CDR3 sequences, with 15% to 20% found just once. These data also featured in a second study, about T cells expressing NK-cell markers.

Sequencing was performed on PBMCs. These TCRs come from a woman aged 18-29 years in good health. Each CDR3 is given without its conserved first and last residue. Each record gives: V gene, CDR3 protein.

V gene: TRBV20-1; CDR3 protein: SAWGLAGGISSYEQY
V gene: TRBV20-1; CDR3 protein: SARPSGRGRTDTQY
V gene: TRBV6-5; CDR3 protein: ASSKTQGEAF
V gene: TRBV30; CDR3 protein: AWSIVRFIGTQY
V gene: TRBV20-1; CDR3 protein: SVRTAGNTIY
V gene: TRBV5-1; CDR3 protein: ASSFRRTLGETQY
V gene: TRBV29-1; CDR3 protein: SVIFTLDRVNEQY
V gene: TRBV20-1; CDR3 protein: SALENQPQH
V gene: TRBV7-2; CDR3 protein: ASSIWTANTEAF
V gene: TRBV9; CDR3 protein: ASSAPTSGRYIDTQY